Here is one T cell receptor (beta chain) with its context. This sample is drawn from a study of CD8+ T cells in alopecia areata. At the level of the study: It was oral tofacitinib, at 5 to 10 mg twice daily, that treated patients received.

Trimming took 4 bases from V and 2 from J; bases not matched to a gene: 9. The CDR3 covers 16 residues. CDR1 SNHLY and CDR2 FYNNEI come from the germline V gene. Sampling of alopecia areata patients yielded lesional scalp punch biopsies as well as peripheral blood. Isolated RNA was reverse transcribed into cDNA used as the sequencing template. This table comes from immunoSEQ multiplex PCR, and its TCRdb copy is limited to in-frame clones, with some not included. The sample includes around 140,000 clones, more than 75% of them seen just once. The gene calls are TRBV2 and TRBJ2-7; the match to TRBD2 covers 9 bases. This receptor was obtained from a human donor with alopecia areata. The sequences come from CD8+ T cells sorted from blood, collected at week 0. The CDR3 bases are TGTGCCAGCAGTGGAGCTAGCGGGAAGAGTCCCTACGAGCAGTACTTC. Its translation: CASSGASGKSPYEQYF.